One and the same sample provided the 30 T cell receptor beta chains below, sequenced in a study of T cell repertoires in cytomegalovirus infection. MiXCR, run by TCRdb on the reads, gives a single entry per CDR3 protein. There are about 900,000 distinct CDR3 sequences in the sample; about a third occur only once, and around an eighth lies in the top ten. These receptors' antigens are unknown. The material sequenced was cultured CD8+ T cells from PBMCs, taken from culture after CMV antigen stimulation. The receptors were gathered from a human donor in good health (CMV status not recorded). Some clones in this sample may be carry-over from other donors' samples.

The chain combines TRBV12-3 or TRBV12-4 with TRBJ2-1; the match to TRBD2 covers 9 bases. The CDR3 loop spans 14 amino acids. With 3 bases clipped from V and 12 bases from J, the junction kept 9 bases outside the gene matches. The CDR3 sequence is CASSFAGGRLGQFF. The CDR3 bases are TGTGCCAGCAGTTTCGCGGGGGGGCGTTTGGGGCAGTTCTTC.

This clonotype was seen a few times. The chain combines TRBV7-9 with TRBJ1-1; D is unresolved. CDR1 is SEHNR and CDR2 is FQNEAQ in the germline V gene (reference sequence). V was cut by 5 bases and J by 0 bases, with 7 bases left in between. This CDR3 comprises 13 residues. CDR3 DNA sequence: TGTGCCAGCAGCCAGAGGGTGAACACTGAAGCTTTCTTT. Protein: CASSQRVNTEAFF. Supplemented by reference TRBV7-9 and TRBJ1-1, the full variable domain reads DTGVSQNPRHKITKRGQNVTFRCDPISEHNRLYWYRQTLGQGPEFLTYFQNEAQLEKSRLLSDRFSAERPKGSFSTLEIQRTEQGDSAMYLCASSQRVNTEAFFGQGTRLTVV.

This clonotype was recorded a few times. The chain joins TRBV12-3 or TRBV12-4 to TRBJ2-2; no reliable D call. Trimming cost V 3 bases and J 3 bases, with 11 bases left between them. This CDR3 is 15 amino acids long. CDR3 sequence reads: CASSFEIRDTGELFF. CDR3 DNA sequence: TGTGCCAGCAGTTTCGAGATTAGGGACACCGGGGAGCTGTTTTTT.

This clonotype was seen repeatedly, ten times or more. The chain links TRBV6-6 to TRBJ2-3; 8 bases align to TRBD2. The V gene end was trimmed by 2 bases and the J gene end by 5 bases; junction bases not matched to a gene: 21. Germline V gives CDR1 MNHNY, CDR2 SVGAGI (reference sequence). The CDR3 is made up of 20 amino acids. CDR3 bases: TGTGCCAGCAGTTACCCCGTCCGATCGATTGTCGGGGGGGGTAGAGATACGCAGTATTTT. It yields the protein CASSYPVRSIVGGGRDTQYF.

V gene TRBV6-2 or TRBV6-3 combines with J gene TRBJ2-7; D might be TRBD1 (5 bases). The CDR3 totals 13 residues. The germline gives CDR1 MNHEY, CDR2 SVGEGT. CDR3 sequence: CANSFTGVYEQYV. The CDR3 nucleotides read TGTGCCAACAGTTTCACAGGAGTGTACGAGCAGTACGTC.

The chain links TRBV27 to TRBJ2-1; TRBD2 is a possible D gene (5 bases). The CDR3 has 13 residues. Looked up from germline, CDR1 is MNHEY and CDR2 is SMNVEV (reference sequence). Deletions cut 6 bases from V and 8 bases from J, with 14 bases between. The chain's CDR3 is CASSPTGKDEQFF. The CDR3 DNA follows: TGTGCCAGCAGCCCGACCGGGAAGGATGAGCAGTTCTTC.

The chain recombines TRBV19 with TRBJ1-5, with D unresolved. V shed 2 bases and J shed 6 bases, with 11 bases lying between them. The CDR3 is made up of 14 amino acids. Germline CDR1 LNHDA, CDR2 SQIVND (reference sequence). The CDR3 bases are TGTGCCAGTAGTATAACTCCGAGTATTCAGCCCCAGCATTTT. Amino acids: CASSITPSIQPQHF.

V usage is TRBV7-9 and J usage is TRBJ1-4; no definite D call. The CDR3 covers 14 residues. V was cut by 4 bases and J by 4 bases, with 10 bases left in between. Looked up from germline, CDR1 is SEHNR and CDR2 is FQNEAQ (reference sequence). The CDR3 reads CASSSKGINEKLFF. CDR3 nucleotides: TGTGCCAGCAGCTCAAAGGGAATTAATGAAAAACTGTTTTTT.

About this clonotype: This may arise from a read error, as a much more abundant clone is one base away. This chain links TRBV7-3 with TRBJ2-3, with TRBD2 matching 8 bases. This CDR3 has 17 residues. Germline CDR1 is SGHTA and CDR2 is FQGTGA. CDR3 protein: CANSQLKRGTPPDTQYF. CDR3 sequence (DNA): TGTGCCAACAGCCAGCTCAAGCGGGGGACGCCACCAGATACGCAGTATTTT.

The J gene is TRBJ1-5, the V gene TRBV7-2; D is uncertain. Per germline, CDR1 SGHTA and CDR2 FQGNSA. The V and J ends lost 6 bases and 0 bases respectively, with 12 bases between them. The CDR3 has 15 amino acids. As DNA, the CDR3 is TGTGCCAGCAGGATAGTGGGAATTAGCAATCAGCCCCAGCATTTT. Amino acids: CASRIVGISNQPQHF.

This clonotype was seen at least ten times. This CDR3 reads CASTERGRDLNIQYF. Here the CDR3 DNA reads TGTGCCAGCACCGAAAGGGGAAGGGACTTAAACATTCAGTACTTC. The chain joins TRBV6-1 to TRBJ2-4, with a weak D call TRBD2 (6 bases). The CDR3 is 15 amino acids. The V and J ends lost 7 bases and 6 bases respectively, with 19 bases between them. Germline V gene sequence: CDR1 MNHNS, CDR2 SASEGT.

The table lists this clonotype with a few counts. CDR3 residues: CASSMEGIYNEQFF. The CDR3 DNA reads as TGTGCCAGTAGTATGGAGGGGATCTACAATGAGCAGTTCTTC. The chain employs TRBV19 and TRBJ2-1, with D perhaps TRBD2 (6 bases). Per the germline V gene, CDR1 is LNHDA and CDR2 is SQIVND (reference sequence). The CDR3 has 14 amino acids. The V gene lost 3 bases and the J gene lost 3 bases, with 9 bases spanning the gap.

This clonotype was seen more than once but under ten times. The V and J genes are TRBV6-2 or TRBV6-3 and TRBJ2-2; D not resolved. The CDR3 sequence is 13 residues long. CDR1 MNHEY and CDR2 SVGEGT come from the germline V gene. The V end was cut by 4 bases, the J end by 6 bases, with 9 bases between. CDR3 bases: TGTGCCAGCAGTTTCCGGGCCTCCGGGGAGCTGTTTTTT. As protein: CASSFRASGELFF.

The rearrangement uses TRBV6-2 or TRBV6-3 and TRBJ1-5; possibly TRBD1 for D (6 bases). This CDR3 is 14 amino acids long. Trimming pared 3 bases from V and 7 bases from J, leaving 13 bases between. Germline V CDR1 and CDR2: MNHEY, SVGEGT. The CDR3 DNA sequence: TGTGCCAGCAGTTATCAGGGGACGAACCAGCCCCAGCATTTT. It specifies CASSYQGTNQPQHF.

J is TRBJ2-7 and V is TRBV4-1; 7 bases fit TRBD1. This CDR3 region has 14 residues. The junction had 8 bases not matched to a gene; V was cut back by 2 bases and J by 7 bases. Germline V gene data show CDR1 as MGHRA and CDR2 as YSYEKL. This chain's CDR3 is CASSQSRDSQEQYF. CDR3 in DNA: TGCGCCAGCAGCCAATCCCGGGACAGTCAAGAGCAGTACTTC.

The chain employs TRBV29-1 and TRBJ1-2, with D perhaps matching TRBD1 (5 bases). V was shortened by 4 bases and J by 10 bases, with 19 bases between the two germline ends. Germline assignment: CDR1 SQVTM and CDR2 ANQGSEA. This CDR3 spans 13 amino acids. CDR3 DNA sequence: TGCAGCGTTGGGGGCCGGGGCCACGGGGACTACACCTTC. This translates into CSVGGRGHGDYTF.

This rearrangement joins TRBV24-1 to TRBJ2-1; D is undetermined. The CDR3 covers 12 residues. The V gene lost 3 bases and the J gene lost 4 bases, with 3 bases spanning the gap. The V gene's germline CDR1 is KGHDR and CDR2 SFDVKD. CDR3 protein: CATSDRYNEQFF. The CDR3 DNA reads TGTGCCACCAGTGATCGTTACAATGAGCAGTTCTTC.

This clonotype has just one count. This rearrangement joins TRBV5-5 to TRBJ2-1; 12 bases map to TRBD2. The trim removed 4 bases at V and 7 bases at J, leaving 6 bases unmatched. From germline, CDR1 is SGHKS and CDR2 YYEKEE (reference sequence). This CDR3 region has 15 residues. The CDR3 nucleotides read TGTGCCAGCAGCCCGAGACTAGCGGGGGAGAATGAGCAGTTCTTC. Protein: CASSPRLAGENEQFF.

The J gene is TRBJ2-5, the V gene TRBV3-1, with 11 nucleotides matching TRBD1. J gave up 3 bases and V 3 bases, and 3 bases lay outside the gene matches. CDR1 and CDR2 (germline): LGHDT, YNNKEL (reference sequence). This CDR3 is 15 amino acids long. The CDR3 is CASSQPGQGEETQYF. CDR3 nucleotide sequence: TGTGCCAGCAGCCAGCCGGGACAGGGGGAAGAGACCCAGTACTTC.

The chain uses TRBV25-1 and TRBJ1-1, with 7 bases aligning to TRBD1. Germline CDR1 and CDR2: MGHDK and SYGVNS. The length of the CDR3 is 21 residues. Germline trimming cut 0 bases from V and 1 base from J; bases unmatched to any gene: 20. The CDR3 DNA reads TGTGCCAGCAGTGAATATTTCATCGGCCGAAGAACAACAGGGGAGAACACTGAAGCTTTCTTT. Its protein is CASSEYFIGRRTTGENTEAFF.

This clonotype occurred a few times. The chain uses TRBV5-4 and TRBJ1-1, with no clear D. Germline V gene sequence: CDR1 SGHNT, CDR2 YYREEE (reference sequence). The CDR3 consists of 14 residues. V shed 0 bases and J shed 4 bases, with 10 bases lying between them. Written as DNA, the CDR3 is TGTGCCAGCAGCTTGGCCGGGTTAACCACTGAAGCTTTCTTT. Translation gives CASSLAGLTTEAFF.

The chain uses TRBV19 and TRBJ1-5, with 7 bases fitting TRBD1. Germline CDR1 LNHDA, CDR2 SQIVND (reference sequence). The CDR3 totals 14 residues. Trimming removed 3 bases from V and 6 bases from J; junction bases left unmatched: 5. The CDR3 reads CASSMNRGVQPQHF. The CDR3 region has the DNA TGTGCCAGTAGTATGAACAGGGGTGTTCAGCCCCAGCATTTT.

Many counts were recorded for this clonotype. The rearrangement links TRBV4-1 to TRBJ1-5; D is ambiguous. There are 16 residues in the CDR3. The germline gives CDR1 MGHRA, CDR2 YSYEKL. V lost 4 bases and J 0 bases, leaving 13 bases between the germline ends. CDR3 amino acids: CASSLRIGNSNQPQHF. Written as DNA, the CDR3 is TGCGCCAGCAGCCTAAGAATAGGGAATAGCAATCAGCCCCAGCATTTT.

This chain joins TRBV5-1 and TRBJ2-3, with D possibly being TRBD1 (6 bases). V dropped 2 bases and J dropped 2 bases, with 9 bases sitting between them. Germline V gene data show CDR1 as SGHRS and CDR2 as YFSETQ. CDR3 length: 14 residues. The CDR3 coding sequence is TGCGCCAGCAGCTTCCGGGACACCACAGATACGCAGTATTTT. It is translated as CASSFRDTTDTQYF.

Concerning this clonotype: The junction departs from the called germline gene at one end, perhaps through a read error. V gene TRBV15 combines with J gene TRBJ2-1; D not resolved. Germline V gene data show CDR1 as LNHNV and CDR2 as YYDKDF (reference sequence). The CDR3 extends over 15 amino acids. CDR3 bases: TGTGCCACCAGCAGAGATCCCACAGCCTACAATGAGGAGTTCTTC. Translating gives CATSRDPTAYNEEFF.

About this clonotype: A junction boundary mismatches the germline segment, possibly from a read error. The chain carries TRBV7-6 and TRBJ2-7; D not resolved. Germline CDR1 SGHVS, CDR2 FNYEAQ. The CDR3 is made up of 13 amino acids. Here the CDR3 DNA reads TGTGCTAGCAGCTTAGTAAAGGGAAGGGAGCAGTACTTC. Amino acids: CASSLVKGREQYF.

V usage is TRBV24-1 and J usage is TRBJ2-1; D unclear. Germline V gives CDR1 KGHDR, CDR2 SFDVKD. This CDR3 has 16 residues. V lost 3 bases and J 1 base, leaving 12 bases between the germline ends. Here the CDR3 DNA reads TGTGCCACCAGTGATAGAAGGGTAGGTTCCTACAATGAGCAGTTCTTC. This gives the protein CATSDRRVGSYNEQFF.

This clonotype was seen more than once but under ten times. The CDR3 reads CASSLGGITLGETQYF. The CDR3 DNA reads as TGTGCCAGCAGCTTAGGGGGGATAACCTTGGGGGAGACCCAGTACTTC. The chain combines TRBV7-6 with TRBJ2-5; the D gene could be TRBD1 or TRBD2 (5 bases each). CDR1 SGHVS and CDR2 FNYEAQ come from the germline V gene. CDR3 length: 16 residues. V lost 1 base to trimming and J lost 5 bases, with 17 bases between them.

V gene TRBV6-2 or TRBV6-3 combines with J gene TRBJ2-5; 7 nucleotides line up with TRBD2. In germline, CDR1 is MNHEY, CDR2 SVGEGT. The CDR3 spans 15 residues. V lost 5 bases to trimming and J lost 0 bases; unmatched junction nucleotides: 6. This CDR3 reads CASSRLRGYQETQYF. As DNA, the CDR3 is TGTGCCAGCAGTCGTTTGCGGGGGTACCAAGAGACCCAGTACTTC.

The chain employs TRBV27 and TRBJ1-4, with a weak D call TRBD1 (5 bases). The CDR3 spans 12 residues. V lost 9 bases to trimming and J lost 6 bases, with 11 bases between them. Germline V gene lookup returns CDR1 MNHEY and CDR2 SMNVEV (reference sequence). The CDR3 bases are TGTGCCAGTAGCGCGGGGGATGAAAAACTGTTTTTT. This encodes CASSAGDEKLFF.